The 13 T cell receptor beta chains in this list originate from one sample, sequenced in a study of siplizumab effects on memory and regulatory T cells. The assay was immunoSEQ multiplex PCR, and TCRdb's table has in-frame clones only and misses some. The data hold fewer than 65,000 clones, with more than 85% observed a single time. The sample consisted of CD8+ T cells sorted from blood. The receptors were sampled from a human donor in good health.

The chain couples TRBV25-1 to TRBJ2-7; D unresolved. The CDR3 runs 13 residues. The ends were cut back, 5 bases at V and 0 bases at J, with 8 bases in the middle. The germline V gene has CDR1 MGHDK and CDR2 SYGVNS. The CDR3 loop reads CASSFTGSYEQYF. CDR3 in DNA: TGTGCCAGCAGTTTTACGGGCTCCTACGAGCAGTACTTC.

The chain carries TRBV7-2 and TRBJ2-7; D is possibly TRBD1 (6 bases). The CDR3 is made up of 11 amino acids. V was trimmed by 5 bases and J by 10 bases, leaving 12 bases between them. Germline CDR1 and CDR2: SGHTA and FQGNSA. CDR3 residues: CASSHGQSQYF. CDR3 DNA: TGTGCCAGCAGCCACGGACAGTCTCAGTACTTC.

This sequence joins TRBV9 and TRBJ2-7; 10 bases are shared with TRBD2. Germline V gene lookup returns CDR1 SGDLS and CDR2 YYNGEE. The length of the CDR3 is 16 residues. V shed 6 bases and J 1 base; nucleotides not matched to a gene: 10. The CDR3 loop is CASTQPWTSGSYEQYF. The CDR3 bases are TGTGCCAGCACCCAACCCTGGACTAGCGGTTCCTACGAGCAGTACTTC.

V gene TRBV6-5 combines with J gene TRBJ1-1, with D perhaps matching TRBD1 (6 bases). This CDR3 is 14 amino acids long. The ends were cut back, 5 bases at V and 3 bases at J, with 13 bases in the middle. The V gene's germline CDR1 is MNHEY and CDR2 SVGAGI. CDR3 residues: CASSASRGYTEAFF. DNA of the CDR3: TGTGCCAGCAGTGCAAGCAGGGGCTACACTGAAGCTTTCTTT.

The gene calls are TRBV7-8 and TRBJ2-5, with TRBD2 identical over 9 bases. CDR1 SGHVS and CDR2 FQNEAQ come from the germline V gene. With 4 bases clipped from V and 4 bases from J, the junction kept 13 bases outside the gene matches. The CDR3 is made up of 17 amino acids. The CDR3 spells CASSSIPPGLARETQYF. The CDR3 DNA reads as TGTGCCAGCAGCTCCATCCCCCCGGGACTAGCTAGAGAGACCCAGTACTTC.

The V and J genes are TRBV7-9 and TRBJ2-4; either TRBD1 or TRBD2 may fit D (6 bases each). Germline V gene sequence: CDR1 SEHNR, CDR2 FQNEAQ (reference sequence). The CDR3 contains 15 residues. Between the trimmed V and J ends, which lost 5 bases and 3 bases, there was a span of 14 bases. The CDR3 DNA reads as TGTGCCAGCAGCCCTCCTGGGGGGCACAAAAACATTCAGTACTTC. Its protein product is CASSPPGGHKNIQYF.

This chain links TRBV9 with TRBJ2-3; D unclear. V was clipped by 4 bases and J by 1 base, with 16 bases between them. The V gene's germline CDR1 is SGDLS and CDR2 YYNGEE. This CDR3 has 16 residues. The CDR3 DNA sequence: TGTGCCAGCAGCCCCTCGCATGTTCAGGGCACAGATACGCAGTATTTT. It translates to CASSPSHVQGTDTQYF.

V usage is TRBV5-1 and J usage is TRBJ2-7, with a possible D match to TRBD2 (7 bases). Per germline, CDR1 SGHRS and CDR2 YFSETQ. The CDR3 contains 13 residues. V was shortened by 5 bases and J by 6 bases, with 15 bases between the two germline ends. The CDR3 spells CASRPGEGGEQYF. In nucleotides, the CDR3 is TGCGCCAGCAGACCCGGGGAGGGGGGCGAGCAGTACTTC.

The rearrangement uses TRBV11-2 and TRBJ1-4; TRBD1 aligns across 7 bases. CDR3 size: 16 residues. The germline CDR1 and CDR2 sequences are SGHAT and FQNNGV. V lost 5 bases and J lost 8; bases outside the gene matches: 14. CDR3 protein: CASSQRTVQGREKLFF. The CDR3 DNA sequence: TGTGCCAGCAGCCAACGAACGGTACAGGGGAGAGAAAAACTGTTTTTT.

There are a few counts of this clone. The rearrangement uses TRBV10-3 and TRBJ2-3; 7 bases map to TRBD2. Losses at the gene ends were 3 bases for V and 4 bases for J; bases not matched to a gene: 4. Germline CDR1 ENHRY, CDR2 SYGVKD. This CDR3 region has 14 residues. The CDR3 sequence is CAISEVGGADTQYF. The CDR3 DNA reads as TGTGCCATCAGTGAAGTGGGAGGGGCAGATACGCAGTATTTT.

The chain's CDR3 is CASSAAPGGNYGYTF. The CDR3 DNA is TGCGCCAGCAGCGCCGCTCCCGGGGGAAACTATGGCTACACCTTC. The chain combines TRBV5-1 with TRBJ1-2, with TRBD1 as a possible D gene (5 bases). This CDR3 region has 15 residues. Germline V gene sequence: CDR1 SGHRS, CDR2 YFSETQ. The ends were cut back, 4 bases at V and 2 bases at J, with 15 bases in the middle. Full variable domain (outside the CDR3, taken from reference TRBV5-1 and TRBJ1-2): KAGVTQTPRYLIKTRGQQVTLSCSPISGHRSVSWYQQTPGQGLQFLFEYFSETQRNKGNFPGRFSGRQFSNSRSEMNVSTLELGDSALYLCASSAAPGGNYGYTFGSGTRLTVV.

The rearrangement joins TRBV9 to TRBJ1-4, with 7 bases lining up with TRBD1. Trimming cost V 4 bases and J 6 bases; bases outside gene matches: 12. Germline CDR1 SGDLS, CDR2 YYNGEE. CDR3 size: 16 residues. The CDR3 loop is CASSYNSGTADEKLFF. CDR3 coding DNA: TGTGCCAGCAGCTATAATTCCGGGACAGCGGATGAAAAACTGTTTTTT.

The rearrangement uses TRBV7-9 and TRBJ2-7, with D maybe TRBD2 (5 bases). Trimming took 3 bases from V and 5 from J, leaving 11 bases between them. This CDR3 spans 13 amino acids. CDR1 SEHNR and CDR2 FQNEAQ come from the germline V gene (reference sequence). This chain's CDR3 is CASSFGVADEQYF. DNA for the CDR3: TGTGCCAGCAGCTTCGGGGTCGCGGACGAGCAGTACTTC.